Each of the 27 T cell receptor beta chains below was sequenced from the same sample in a study of control samples from healthy donors and cancer patients. Repertoires were generated with immunoSEQ multiplex PCR, while TCRdb's copy carries only in-frame clones and drops some. The data contain about 42,000 clones, around four fifths of them singletons. Sequencing was done on a sample of blood. All receptors derive from a man in his 60s in good health.

This clone showed up just a few times. This chain joins TRBV28 and TRBJ2-6; D not certain. The CDR3 has 16 amino acids. V lost 3 bases and J lost 0, with 9 bases in between. Germline lookup yields CDR1 MDHEN and CDR2 SYDVKM. CDR3 nucleotide sequence: TGTGCCAGCAGTTTTTGGGGTAGCTCTGGGGCCAACGTCCTGACTTTC. Its translation is CASSFWGSSGANVLTF.

This clone was recorded only once. V and J are TRBV19 and TRBJ1-2, with 7 bases aligning to TRBD1. Per the germline V gene, CDR1 is LNHDA and CDR2 is SQIVND (reference sequence). The CDR3 is 13 residues long. Losses at the gene ends were 7 bases for V and 5 bases for J; bases not matched to a gene: 7. The CDR3 nucleotides read TGTGCCAGTAACTTGGGACAGAGTTATGGCTACACCTTC. This codes for CASNLGQSYGYTF.

The CDR3 sequence: CASSLGGAGTGANVLTF. The CDR3 bases are TGTGCCAGCAGCTTAGGTGGCGCTGGGACTGGGGCCAACGTCCTGACTTTC. The chain employs TRBV7-9 and TRBJ2-6, with unresolved D. The ends were cut back, 1 base at V and 2 bases at J, with 12 bases in the middle. Per germline, CDR1 SEHNR and CDR2 FQNEAQ (reference sequence). The CDR3 loop spans 17 amino acids.

The chain recombines TRBV5-6 with TRBJ2-7, with 9 positions matching TRBD2. V trimming: 6 bases; J trimming: 5 bases; junction bases outside the gene matches: 3. This CDR3 spans 12 amino acids. Germline V gene sequence: CDR1 SGHDT, CDR2 YYEEEE. The CDR3 is CASTLAGHEQYF. The CDR3 bases are TGTGCCAGCACCCTAGCGGGACACGAGCAGTACTTC.

The J gene is TRBJ2-7, the V gene TRBV15, with 7 bases aligning to TRBD1. V shed 3 bases, J shed 3 bases, and the junction held 11 bases outside the gene matches. Per germline, CDR1 LNHNV and CDR2 YYDKDF (reference sequence). This CDR3 has 16 residues. CDR3 sequence reads: CATSRTQGQRGYEQYF. CDR3 bases: TGTGCCACCAGCAGGACCCAGGGACAGAGAGGCTACGAGCAGTACTTC.

The CDR3 region has the DNA TGTGCCTGGAGTGTAAATTCTCTTGCGCCCCAGCATTTT. Protein sequence: CAWSVNSLAPQHF. This rearrangement joins TRBV30 to TRBJ1-5; D call uncertain. Germline assignment: CDR1 GTSNPN and CDR2 SVGIG (reference sequence). V lost 0 bases and J 9 bases, leaving 12 bases between the germline ends. The CDR3 has 13 residues.

This rearrangement joins TRBV2 to TRBJ1-1; D ambiguous. The CDR3 loop spans 13 amino acids. Trimming took 3 bases from V and 0 from J, leaving 5 bases between them. Germline CDR1 and CDR2: SNHLY and FYNNEI. The CDR3 coding sequence is TGTGCCAGCAGTGACACTTTGAACACTGAAGCTTTCTTT. Its protein is CASSDTLNTEAFF.

The table lists this clone with a few counts. The chain has TRBV30 and TRBJ1-1; 7 nucleotides match TRBD1. The CDR3 length is 15 residues. V lost 2 bases and J lost 6; bases outside the gene matches: 12. Germline V gene data show CDR1 as GTSNPN and CDR2 as SVGIG (reference sequence). For the CDR3, the DNA is TGTGCCTGGAGTTTTCGCGAGAGCAGGGGGGCTGAAGCTTTCTTT. It yields the protein CAWSFRESRGAEAFF.

The rearrangement joins TRBV7-2 to TRBJ1-6; D uncertain. V lost 2 bases to trimming and J lost 8 bases, with 7 bases between them. This CDR3 region has 13 residues. Per the germline V gene, CDR1 is SGHTA and CDR2 is FQGNSA. The CDR3, as DNA: TGTGCCAGCAGCTTATGGGGTGATTCACCCCTCCACTTT. This codes for CASSLWGDSPLHF.

The chain has TRBV7-2 and TRBJ1-1; 7 positions match TRBD1. CDR1 is SGHTA, CDR2 FQGNSA, per germline. This CDR3 has 14 residues. V shed 5 bases, J shed 5 bases, and the junction held 8 bases outside the gene matches. Written as DNA, the CDR3 is TGTGCCAGCAGCCCGAACGCAGGGGGGACTGAAGCTTTCTTT. Encoded protein: CASSPNAGGTEAFF.

CDR3 sequence: CASSFTGNLGRSTF. CDR3 nucleotide sequence: TGTGCCAGCAGCTTTACAGGGAATTTGGGGAGAAGCACCTTC. This chain uses TRBV7-9 with TRBJ1-2; the D gene is possibly TRBD1 (6 bases). This CDR3 has 14 residues. The germline V gene encodes CDR1 SEHNR and CDR2 FQNEAQ (reference sequence). V was cut by 3 bases and J by 13 bases, with 21 bases left in between.

The gene calls are TRBV10-3 and TRBJ1-1; D perhaps matches TRBD1 (5 bases). Germline lookup yields CDR1 ENHRY and CDR2 SYGVKD. V lost 3 bases, J lost 3 bases, and 8 bases lay in between. The CDR3 sequence is 13 residues long. CDR3 amino acids: CAISDRRDTEAFF. The CDR3 nucleotides are TGTGCCATCAGTGATCGCAGGGACACTGAAGCTTTCTTT.

This clone was found a few times. This chain uses TRBV7-9 with TRBJ1-2; maybe TRBD1 (5 bases). Per the germline V gene, CDR1 is SEHNR and CDR2 is FQNEAQ (reference sequence). The CDR3 has 14 amino acids. The V gene lost 2 bases and the J gene lost 8 bases, with 15 bases spanning the gap. Here the CDR3 DNA reads TGTGCCAGCAGCTTACTCGGGGCTGAGGTCGGCTACACCTTC. This sequence encodes CASSLLGAEVGYTF.

The rearrangement joins TRBV7-9 to TRBJ2-7; 7 nucleotides agree with TRBD1. The CDR3 runs 13 residues. Trimming removed 5 bases from V and 7 bases from J; junction bases left unmatched: 8. The germline V gene has CDR1 SEHNR and CDR2 FQNEAQ (reference sequence). The CDR3 region has the DNA TGTGCCAGCAGCCGACAGGGTTGGGGGGAGCAGTACTTC. Its translation: CASSRQGWGEQYF.

The V gene is TRBV10-3, the J gene TRBJ1-2, with 8 positions matching TRBD1. The V gene's germline CDR1 is ENHRY and CDR2 SYGVKD. The CDR3 is made up of 11 amino acids. With 8 bases clipped from V and 10 bases from J, the junction kept 6 bases outside the gene matches. DNA of the CDR3: TGTGCCATCGGGACAGGATTTGACTACACCTTC. Its protein product is CAIGTGFDYTF.

V usage is TRBV12-5 and J usage is TRBJ2-5, with TRBD1 identical over 9 bases. Germline V gene sequence: CDR1 LGHNT, CDR2 FRNRAP. Losses at the gene ends were 4 bases for V and 5 bases for J; bases not matched to a gene: 2. The CDR3 runs 13 residues. The CDR3 sequence is CASGSGQGETQYF. Written as DNA, the CDR3 is TGTGCTAGTGGTTCCGGACAGGGGGAGACCCAGTACTTC.

The CDR3 nucleotides are TGTGCCAGCAGCTCTTATAGAGGACAAGTAGCCAAAAACATTCAGTACTTC. This sequence encodes CASSSYRGQVAKNIQYF. This chain uses TRBV11-2 with TRBJ2-4, with D perhaps TRBD1 (5 bases). This CDR3 has 17 residues. CDR1 is SGHAT and CDR2 is FQNNGV in the germline V gene. Trimming pared 4 bases from V and 0 bases from J, leaving 16 bases between.

The chain employs TRBV4-1 and TRBJ2-3; D perhaps matches TRBD1 (6 bases). Trimming took off 1 base at V and 3 bases at J, with 17 bases between the two ends. The CDR3 sequence is 17 residues long. Germline values: CDR1 MGHRA, CDR2 YSYEKL. CDR3 loop: CASSQATGSEITDTQYF. The CDR3 DNA follows: TGCGCCAGCAGCCAAGCTACAGGGTCCGAAATTACAGATACGCAGTATTTT.

The rearrangement links TRBV5-6 to TRBJ2-7; TRBD2 agrees at 7 bases. The length of the CDR3 is 17 residues. V lost 3 bases to trimming and J lost 0 bases; unmatched junction nucleotides: 12. Germline V CDR1 and CDR2: SGHDT, YYEEEE. The CDR3, as DNA: TGTGCCAGCAGCTCGTCACCGGGACTACCCCGCTCCTACGAGCAGTACTTC. The encoded protein is CASSSSPGLPRSYEQYF.

Turning to this clone: Germline is not matched at one junction end, which may reflect a read error. The CDR3 loop is CASSFRDRPSHEQYF. In DNA, the CDR3 is TGTGCCAGCAGCTTTCGGGACAGGCCCTCCCACGAGCAGTACTTC. The chain links TRBV5-6 to TRBJ2-7, with 8 bases matching TRBD1. This CDR3 is built from 15 residues. Germline V gene lookup returns CDR1 SGHDT and CDR2 YYEEEE.

The chain links TRBV18 to TRBJ1-1; D is unresolved. V was clipped by 0 bases and J by 1 base, with 6 bases between them. The CDR3 totals 14 residues. Germline-derived CDR1 and CDR2 are KGHSH and LQKENI. CDR3 protein: CASSPPSKNTEAFF. CDR3 bases: TGTGCCAGCTCACCACCTAGCAAGAACACTGAAGCTTTCTTT.

The chain carries TRBV25-1 and TRBJ2-7; 7 nucleotides align to TRBD2. The CDR3 contains 14 residues. J gave up 4 bases and V 6 bases, and 9 bases lay outside the gene matches. Germline CDR1 reads MGHDK; CDR2 reads SYGVNS. CDR3: CASRDKRGQYEQYF. DNA of the CDR3: TGTGCCAGCAGAGACAAGCGGGGCCAATACGAGCAGTACTTC.

The chain recombines TRBV27 with TRBJ2-2; the match to TRBD1 covers 7 bases. Germline assignment: CDR1 MNHEY and CDR2 SMNVEV (reference sequence). The CDR3 has 15 amino acids. V was pared by 5 bases and J by 6 bases, with 9 bases of the junction left unmatched. CDR3 nucleotides: TGTGCCAGCAGTCATAGACAGGGTAGGGCCGGGGAGCTGTTTTTT. Its protein product is CASSHRQGRAGELFF.

The rearrangement uses TRBV28 and TRBJ1-3; the D is unclear. Germline values: CDR1 MDHEN, CDR2 SYDVKM. V was clipped by 3 bases and J by 0 bases, with 6 bases between them. The CDR3 length is 14 residues. CDR3 in DNA: TGTGCCAGCAGTTTGTACAGCTCTGGAAACACCATATATTTT. Encoded protein: CASSLYSSGNTIYF.

This clone was recorded a few times. The chain combines TRBV29-1 with TRBJ2-7; 7 nucleotides line up with TRBD1. The ends lost 7 bases at V and 2 bases at J; junction bases unmatched: 5. From germline, CDR1 is SQVTM and CDR2 ANQGSEA. This CDR3 has 12 amino acids. CDR3 amino acids: CSAAGQAYEQYF. The CDR3 coding sequence is TGCAGCGCCGCTGGACAGGCCTACGAGCAGTACTTC.

The genes are TRBV3-1 (or the pseudogene TRBV3-2) and TRBJ1-5, with D unresolved. The CDR3 is 14 residues long. V was trimmed by 4 bases and J by 1 base, leaving 8 bases between them. Germline CDR1 is LGHDT and CDR2 is YNNKEL (reference sequence). CDR3 coding DNA: TGTGCCAGCAGCCCCAGGTTGAGCAATCAGCCCCAGCATTTT. Its protein product is CASSPRLSNQPQHF.

This clone was seen a single time. This CDR3 reads CSVTGTGSYNEQFF. The DNA for the CDR3 is TGCAGCGTCACCGGGACAGGCTCCTACAATGAGCAGTTCTTC. The chain carries TRBV29-1 and TRBJ2-1; TRBD1 agrees at 8 bases. CDR1 SQVTM and CDR2 ANQGSEA come from the germline V gene. The CDR3 loop spans 14 amino acids. V shed 6 bases and J 0 bases; nucleotides not matched to a gene: 4.